This TCR beta chain was captured in a study of blood T cell repertoires in COVID-19. Regarding this clone: This sample also contains other DNA sequences that code for the same CDR3.

Germline V CDR1 and CDR2: KGHSH, LQKENI. J lost 4 bases, V lost 3 bases, and 2 bases had no gene match. The CDR3 runs to 15 residues. In the original workflow: Reference gene primer amplification in the assay estimated nucleated cell counts. Profiled with immunoSEQ multiplex PCR; TCRdb holds only in-frame clones, not every one. V, J and clone size are those of that table, while D and trimming were read from the DNA. This sample has about 490,000 clones, with roughly 85% found just once. The rearrangement links TRBV18 to TRBJ2-7; 14 nucleotides align to TRBD2. The sequencing sample was made of peripheral blood. The source of this sequence is a human donor in a cohort sampled during active COVID-19. The DNA of the CDR3 is TGTGCCAGCTCACCCGGGACTAGCGGGAGTTACGAGCAGTACTTC. The encoded protein is CASSPGTSGSYEQYF. The variable domain in full, with the rest retrieved from reference TRBV18 and TRBJ2-7, is NAGVMQNPRHLVRRRGQEARLRCSPMKGHSHVYWYRQLPEEGLKFMVYLQKENIIDESGMPKERFSAEFPKEGPSILRIQQVVRGDSAAYFCASSPGTSGSYEQYFGPGTRLTVT.